This record looks at one T cell receptor beta chain sequence and its context. Its target antigen remains unknown. No base-level quality is on record; no much larger clone is a single base apart. The data originate from a study of blood T cell repertoires in COVID-19 (dated by TCRdb to about 2020). With regard to the full study: The collaborator samples originated in the United States, Italy and Spain and spanned the acute and convalescent phases of COVID-19. The material from the prospective study consisted of cDNA or gDNA derived from T cells, B-cell-depleted T cells, or PBMCs. Deeply sampled blood TCRbeta repertoires from subjects exposed to, actively infected with, or recovered from COVID-19 were included in the dataset. The repertoires were made available in a free public database intended to serve as a resource for research on the immune response to SARS-CoV-2. Samples were obtained from the ongoing ImmuneRACE study (first 160 participants) and from about 1,300 subjects provided by 6 global collaborators. Nearly every sample came with metadata listing a de-identified subject ID, COVID-19 status, age in years and sex. Where available, HLA class I and class II types were taken from metadata supplied by the sample provider and were not determined by assay-based typing. Beyond this particular receptor, the publication reports: The quantity of clinical and demographic metadata differed by source and by participant and was supplied without curation.

V is cut by 3 bases and J by 2 bases, and the space between the germline ends is 11 bases. Inclusive of the bounding cysteine and phenylalanine, the CDR3 is 15 residues long. This entry keeps only the CDR3 DNA: 45 bases, framed from base 1. In the germline V gene, CDR1 corresponds to SGHRS and CDR2 to YFSETQ. TCRbeta CDR3 regions were amplified from genomic DNA using the immunoSEQ Assay, a bias-controlled multiplex PCR. The published analysis was carried out like this. Within the assay, amplification of reference gene primers was used to estimate how many nucleated cells each sample contained. Sequence reads were collapsed and filtered to measure the absolute abundance of every unique TCRbeta CDR3 rearrangement. For each sample, productive Simpson clonality was calculated as the square root of Simpson's diversity index over productive rearrangements. In TCRdb, the immuneACCESS table is reduced to in-frame sequences with V and J assigned. These tables do not hold every clone; where another copy was compared, an unresolved V gene accounts for under half, and the others remain unexplained. The V and J calls and the clone size are those of that table, but D and trimming were determined from the DNA. The sample contains over 110,000 clones, 60% to 85% of them found a single time. 1.9% of the sample is taken by the ten largest.

Each collaborating institution followed its own protocols to collect whole blood in K2EDTA tubes. For TCRbeta analysis, collaborators shipped samples as frozen whole blood, isolated PBMCs, or DNA extracted from either of those sample types. The receptor chain draws on TRBV5-1 and TRBJ1-4, with a tentative D gene TRBD1 over 6 matching bases. The sequenced material came from peripheral blood. The TCR originated in a woman aged 55-69 years with acute or convalescent COVID-19. The DNA sequence follows: TGCGCCAGCAGCTACACAGGGTGGACTAATGAAAAACTGTTTTTT. Its protein is CASSYTGWTNEKLFF.